The next 9 T cell receptor beta chains were all read from a single sample in a study of T cell responses to AZD1222 COVID-19 vaccine. Sequencing used immunoSEQ multiplex PCR; TCRdb keeps in-frame clones, though not all of them. The sample consists of over 60,000 clones, under 90% of them appearing once. Sequences were derived from peripheral blood, sampled 28 days after the second AZD1222 dose. Receptors were obtained from an adult who received the AZD1222 COVID-19 vaccine.

This clone was observed a handful of times. This sequence joins TRBV28 and TRBJ2-3, with no clear D. CDR3 size: 15 residues. Germline lookup yields CDR1 MDHEN and CDR2 SYDVKM. V was trimmed by 3 bases and J by 1 base, leaving 11 bases between them. The CDR3 spells CASSFFTLRTDTQYF. The CDR3 DNA reads as TGTGCCAGCAGTTTTTTTACGTTGCGCACAGATACGCAGTATTTT.

The V and J genes are TRBV25-1 and TRBJ1-6; D is unclear. This CDR3 comprises 14 residues. V was clipped by 3 bases and J by 7 bases, with 10 bases between them. Germline CDR1 MGHDK, CDR2 SYGVNS. The CDR3 loop is CASSDPDRNSPLHF. The CDR3 DNA sequence: TGTGCCAGCAGTGACCCAGACCGGAATTCACCCCTCCACTTT.

The V and J genes are TRBV7-9 and TRBJ2-1, with 11 bases identical to TRBD2. The V and J ends lost 4 bases and 7 bases, in that order; junction bases with no gene match: 12. CDR1 and CDR2 (germline): SEHNR, FQNEAQ (reference sequence). The CDR3 has 17 amino acids. Written as DNA, the CDR3 is TGTGCCAGCAGCTACTATAGCGGGGGGGCCTTTTATAATGAGCAGTTCTTC. Translating it yields CASSYYSGGAFYNEQFF.

The chain joins TRBV30 to TRBJ1-1, with D unclear. CDR1 is GTSNPN and CDR2 is SVGIG in the germline V gene (reference sequence). Trimming stripped 1 base from V and 0 bases from J, with 12 bases between. The CDR3 spans 15 residues. The DNA for the CDR3 is TGTGCCTGGAGTGCCTCCGGAACAGTGAACACTGAAGCTTTCTTT. Amino acids: CAWSASGTVNTEAFF.

The J gene is TRBJ2-7, the V gene TRBV5-1; TRBD1 matches 8 bases. V lost 2 bases to trimming and J lost 7 bases; unmatched junction nucleotides: 8. Per the germline V gene, CDR1 is SGHRS and CDR2 is YFSETQ. The CDR3 consists of 14 residues. The DNA for the CDR3 is TGCGCCAGCAGCTTAGGACAGGGCCCACGGGAGCAGTACTTC. Protein product: CASSLGQGPREQYF. The variable domain in full, with the rest retrieved from reference TRBV5-1 and TRBJ2-7, is KAGVTQTPRYLIKTRGQQVTLSCSPISGHRSVSWYQQTPGQGLQFLFEYFSETQRNKGNFPGRFSGRQFSNSRSEMNVSTLELGDSALYLCASSLGQGPREQYFGPGTRLTVT.

The chain uses TRBV5-4 and TRBJ2-2; 7 nucleotides line up with TRBD1. This CDR3 has 15 amino acids. J was trimmed by 0 bases and V by 6 bases; bases with no gene match: 5. Looked up from germline, CDR1 is SGHNT and CDR2 is YYREEE (reference sequence). The CDR3 protein is CASNPGGANTGELFF. DNA of the CDR3: TGTGCCAGCAACCCAGGGGGAGCGAACACCGGGGAGCTGTTTTTT. Based on the CDR3 plus reference TRBV5-4 and TRBJ2-2, the full variable domain is ETGVTQSPTHLIKTRGQQVTLRCSSQSGHNTVSWYQQALGQGPQFIFQYYREEENGRGNFPPRFSGLQFPNYSSELNVNALELDDSALYLCASNPGGANTGELFFGEGSRLTVL.

The rearrangement uses TRBV5-1 and TRBJ1-5; TRBD1 matches 9 bases. CDR1 SGHRS and CDR2 YFSETQ come from the germline V gene. J lost 5 bases, V lost 0 bases, and 3 bases had no gene match. There are 15 residues in the CDR3. In DNA, the CDR3 is TGCGCCAGCAGCTTGGCGGGACAGGGAGATCAGCCCCAGCATTTT. Translated: CASSLAGQGDQPQHF.

This sequence joins TRBV30 and TRBJ2-1, with 12 bases that match TRBD2. This CDR3 contains 13 residues. CDR1 GTSNPN and CDR2 SVGIG come from the germline V gene (reference sequence). J gave up 6 bases and V 4 bases, and 1 base lay outside the gene matches. The CDR3: CAWTSGGVNEQFF. For the CDR3, the DNA is TGTGCCTGGACTAGCGGGGGGGTCAATGAGCAGTTCTTC. The entire variable domain, with the rest obtained from reference TRBV30 and TRBJ2-1, is as follows: SQTIHQWPATLVQPVGSPLSLECTVEGTSNPNLYWYRQAAGRGLQLLFYSVGIGQISSEVPQNLSASRPQDRQFILSSKKLLLSDSGFYLCAWTSGGVNEQFFGPGTRLTVL.

This clone was counted between two and nine times. This rearrangement joins TRBV9 to TRBJ2-7; 8 bases agree with TRBD2. Germline CDR1 is SGDLS and CDR2 is YYNGEE. The length of the CDR3 is 15 residues. J gave up 5 bases and V 1 base, and 8 bases lay outside the gene matches. CDR3: CASSVSTGGSNEQYF. CDR3 nucleotide sequence: TGTGCCAGCAGCGTATCTACGGGGGGGTCTAACGAGCAGTACTTC.